The 25 T cell receptor beta chains below all came from one sample that was sequenced in a study of Ad26.COV2.S vaccination and SARS-CoV-2 variants. Noted treatment: some 20 received Ad26.COV2.S at low or high dose, single or two shots; roughly five received placebo; per-sample allocation not given. Samples were taken on day 63 after the first vaccine or placebo injection. Clones were read by immunoSEQ multiplex PCR, and TCRdb kept only the in-frame ones, dropping some. This sample yields roughly 350,000 clones, of which about 88% are seen a single time; 9.5% to 12% belongs to the top ten. Sequences were derived from peripheral blood, sampled in a trial of Ad26.COV2.S vaccine versus placebo. These receptors originate from a person aged 18-65 years who received the Ad26.COV2.S COVID-19 vaccine or a placebo.

The chain is built from TRBV7-2 and TRBJ1-4; maybe TRBD1 (5 bases). Deletions cut 1 base from V and 5 bases from J, with 14 bases between. The CDR3 is made up of 16 amino acids. Germline V gene lookup returns CDR1 SGHTA and CDR2 FQGNSA. The CDR3 region has the DNA TGTGCCAGCAGCTTAGGGGGCGGTGGGCCGAATGAAAAACTGTTTTTT. Translation gives CASSLGGGGPNEKLFF.

This sequence joins TRBV28 and TRBJ1-1, with D possibly matching TRBD1 (5 bases). Trimming stripped 6 bases from V and 3 bases from J, with 14 bases between. This CDR3 contains 14 residues. CDR1 MDHEN and CDR2 SYDVKM come from the germline V gene. The CDR3 here is CASRLTGTYTEAFF. In nucleotides, the CDR3 is TGTGCCAGCAGATTGACCGGGACTTACACTGAAGCTTTCTTT. The complete variable domain, with remaining parts taken from reference TRBV28 and TRBJ1-1, reads DVKVTQSSRYLVKRTGEKVFLECVQDMDHENMFWYRQDPGLGLRLIYFSYDVKMKEKGDIPEGYSVSREKKERFSLILESASTNQTSMYLCASRLTGTYTEAFFGQGTRLTVV.

This rearrangement joins TRBV7-2 to TRBJ1-2; 7 positions agree with TRBD1. The V gene end was trimmed by 4 bases and the J gene end by 3 bases; junction bases not matched to a gene: 5. CDR1 SGHTA and CDR2 FQGNSA come from the germline V gene. The CDR3 totals 14 residues. The CDR3 protein is CASSSTGQDYGYTF. DNA of the CDR3: TGTGCCAGCAGCTCCACCGGACAGGACTATGGCTACACCTTC.

The rearrangement joins TRBV2 to TRBJ2-1, with TRBD1 matching 7 bases. CDR3 size: 14 residues. Trimming took 3 bases from V and 6 from J; bases not matched to a gene: 5. Looked up from germline, CDR1 is SNHLY and CDR2 is FYNNEI. As DNA, the CDR3 is TGTGCCAGCAGTGACCCGGGGACAGTCAATGAGCAGTTCTTC. The encoded protein is CASSDPGTVNEQFF. Looking up the rest from reference TRBV2 and TRBJ2-1 gives the full variable domain: EPEVTQTPSHQVTQMGQEVILRCVPISNHLYFYWYRQILGQKVEFLVSFYNNEISEKSEIFDDQFSVERPDGSNFTLKIRSTKLEDSAMYFCASSDPGTVNEQFFGPGTRLTVL.

The rearrangement joins TRBV6-6 to TRBJ1-2; D is possibly TRBD1 (5 bases). The germline V and J ends were trimmed by 10 bases and 3 bases, with 18 bases remaining between them. CDR3 length: 14 amino acids. Germline values: CDR1 MNHNY, CDR2 SVGAGI (reference sequence). This CDR3 reads CATRDGSEDYGYTF. The CDR3 DNA reads TGTGCCACCAGGGACGGGAGCGAGGACTATGGCTACACCTTC.

This clone was counted only a few times. The rearrangement uses TRBV28 and TRBJ1-4; 8 bases fit TRBD1. In germline, CDR1 is MDHEN, CDR2 SYDVKM. The CDR3 totals 16 residues. The V segment lost 6 bases and the J segment 8 bases; nucleotides outside the gene matches: 14. Written as DNA, the CDR3 is TGTGCCAGCAGCAATTTCGAAGGGACAGGTTGGGAAAAACTGTTTTTT. It encodes CASSNFEGTGWEKLFF.

The chain links TRBV6-5 to TRBJ2-7; perhaps D is TRBD1 or TRBD2 (6 bases each). Germline V lookup: CDR1 MNHEY, CDR2 SVGAGI. The CDR3 extends over 14 amino acids. V was shortened by 5 bases and J by 1 base, with 12 bases between the two germline ends. CDR3: CASSPRGRSYEQYF. The CDR3 DNA reads as TGTGCCAGCAGTCCACGGGGGCGATCCTACGAGCAGTACTTC.

V usage is TRBV4-1 and J usage is TRBJ1-1; 7 bases map to TRBD1. The V and J ends lost 6 bases and 4 bases, in that order; junction bases with no gene match: 8. CDR3 size: 14 residues. Germline values: CDR1 MGHRA, CDR2 YSYEKL. Written as DNA, the CDR3 is TGCGCCAGCAGTCCCGGGACAGCCGGCACTGAAGCTTTCTTT. It codes for CASSPGTAGTEAFF.

The gene calls are TRBV6-1 and TRBJ1-2; D unclear. Looked up from germline, CDR1 is MNHNS and CDR2 is SASEGT. There are 11 residues in the CDR3. V gave up 2 bases and J gave up 7 bases, with 5 bases separating them. In DNA form, the CDR3 reads TGTGCCAGCAGTGAACGGGGTGGCTACACCTTC. It codes for CASSERGGYTF.

The chain carries TRBV19 and TRBJ2-1, with 7 nucleotides matching TRBD1. The V segment lost 3 bases and the J segment 6 bases; nucleotides outside the gene matches: 8. In germline, CDR1 is LNHDA, CDR2 SQIVND (reference sequence). CDR3 length equals 15 residues. CDR3 amino acids: CASSIGQAWVNEQFF. The CDR3 DNA reads TGTGCCAGTAGTATCGGACAGGCGTGGGTCAATGAGCAGTTCTTC.

V usage is TRBV4-3 and J usage is TRBJ1-5; D gene ambiguous. Germline V gene sequence: CDR1 LGHNA, CDR2 YSLEER. V lost 0 bases to trimming and J lost 7 bases, with 22 bases between them. The CDR3 runs 18 residues. The CDR3 DNA reads as TGCGCCAGCAGCCAAGAGAAAGTCCCGTATAAGCCGAACCAGCCCCAGCATTTT. Protein: CASSQEKVPYKPNQPQHF.

The chain combines TRBV19 with TRBJ1-1; 7 nucleotides align to TRBD1. Germline CDR1 and CDR2: LNHDA and SQIVND (reference sequence). The CDR3 has 14 residues. V shed 8 bases, J shed 3 bases, and the junction held 9 bases outside the gene matches. In DNA form, the CDR3 reads TGTGCCAGTTTACCCACAGGGGTGCACACTGAAGCTTTCTTT. As protein: CASLPTGVHTEAFF.

V and J are TRBV4-1 and TRBJ2-1, with 12 nucleotides matching TRBD2. Germline trimming cut 3 bases from V and 0 bases from J; bases unmatched to any gene: 3. There are 17 residues in the CDR3. The germline V gene has CDR1 MGHRA and CDR2 YSYEKL. CDR3 sequence: CASSHRTSGISYNEQFF. CDR3 nucleotide sequence: TGCGCCAGCAGCCACAGGACTAGCGGGATCTCCTACAATGAGCAGTTCTTC.

In its sample, this clone was seen a few times. V is TRBV19 and J is TRBJ1-5; D unclear. In germline, CDR1 is LNHDA, CDR2 SQIVND (reference sequence). Trimming stripped 5 bases from V and 6 bases from J, with 8 bases between. This CDR3 has 12 residues. The CDR3 coding sequence is TGTGCCAGTAGTCTAGGATTTCAGCCCCAGCATTTT. Its translation is CASSLGFQPQHF.

The chain employs TRBV5-5 and TRBJ1-5, with D perhaps TRBD1 (6 bases). Trimming took 0 bases from V and 6 from J, leaving 13 bases between them. The CDR3 totals 15 residues. The germline CDR1 and CDR2 sequences are SGHKS and YYEKEE (reference sequence). CDR3 in amino acids: CASSLADRQSQPQHF. The CDR3 nucleotides are TGTGCCAGCAGCTTGGCCGACAGGCAGAGTCAGCCCCAGCATTTT.

This chain connects TRBV7-2 to TRBJ2-1; 8 bases line up with TRBD2. The CDR3 loop spans 14 amino acids. V lost 1 base, J lost 15 bases, and 11 bases stayed unmatched. The germline V gene encodes CDR1 SGHTA and CDR2 FQGNSA. CDR3 loop: CASSLGDEGTSPFF. CDR3 sequence (DNA): TGTGCCAGCAGCTTAGGCGACGAAGGGACTAGTCCGTTCTTC.

The gene calls are TRBV11-2 and TRBJ1-6, with a tentative D call TRBD1 (6 bases). Between the trimmed V and J ends, which lost 4 bases and 10 bases, there was a span of 17 bases. CDR3 length equals 15 residues. Germline assignment: CDR1 SGHAT and CDR2 FQNNGV. The CDR3, as DNA: TGTGCCAGCAGCTCTTTACAGGGATTAGGGTCACCCCTCCACTTT. Encoded protein: CASSSLQGLGSPLHF.

The gene calls are TRBV11-2 and TRBJ2-1; D ambiguous. The germline gives CDR1 SGHAT, CDR2 FQNNGV. V was trimmed by 3 bases and J by 4 bases, leaving 7 bases between them. This CDR3 spans 13 amino acids. DNA of the CDR3: TGTGCCAGCAGCTTTGGGGATTACAATGAGCAGTTCTTC. The encoded protein is CASSFGDYNEQFF.

V gene TRBV28 combines with J gene TRBJ1-3, with a possible D match to TRBD1 (5 bases). Deletions cut 5 bases from V and 0 bases from J, with 11 bases between. Per the germline V gene, CDR1 is MDHEN and CDR2 is SYDVKM. The length of the CDR3 is 15 residues. For the CDR3, the DNA is TGTGCCAGCAGTGACGGGGGACTCTCTGGAAACACCATATATTTT. This encodes CASSDGGLSGNTIYF.

The gene calls are TRBV6-5 and TRBJ2-3; D remains ambiguous. Germline CDR1 and CDR2: MNHEY and SVGAGI. Trimming pared 7 bases from V and 6 bases from J, leaving 5 bases between. This CDR3 is 10 amino acids long. The CDR3 loop is CASIGDTQYF. CDR3 sequence (DNA): TGTGCCAGCATCGGGGATACGCAGTATTTT.

This chain uses TRBV4-3 with TRBJ2-1; no clear D gene. This CDR3 is 15 amino acids long. The V gene lost 0 bases and the J gene lost 0 bases, with 6 bases spanning the gap. Germline-derived CDR1 and CDR2 are LGHNA and YSLEER. The DNA of the CDR3 is TGCGCCAGCAGCCAAGATCCGAGCTCCTACAATGAGCAGTTCTTC. Translating gives CASSQDPSSYNEQFF.

This chain links TRBV11-2 with TRBJ2-3, with TRBD2 matching 7 bases. Germline CDR1 and CDR2: SGHAT and FQNNGV. The CDR3 loop spans 17 amino acids. The junction had 10 bases not matched to a gene; V was cut back by 0 bases and J by 4 bases. This chain's CDR3 is CASSLDIGGGRPDTQYF. The CDR3 DNA is TGTGCCAGCAGCTTAGATATCGGGGGAGGGCGTCCAGATACGCAGTATTTT. Supplemented by reference TRBV11-2 and TRBJ2-3, the full variable domain reads EAGVAQSPRYKIIEKRQSVAFWCNPISGHATLYWYQQILGQGPKLLIQFQNNGVVDDSQLPKDRFSAERLKGVDSTLKIQPAKLEDSAVYLCASSLDIGGGRPDTQYFGPGTRLTVL.

The chain has TRBV6-6 and TRBJ2-3; unclear D gene. The CDR3 runs to 16 residues. In germline, CDR1 is MNHNY, CDR2 SVGAGI (reference sequence). V lost 0 bases and J 0 bases, leaving 10 bases between the germline ends. The CDR3 region has the DNA TGTGCCAGCAGTTACTCTTTCGGACGAAGCACAGATACGCAGTATTTT. Its protein product is CASSYSFGRSTDTQYF.

Comments on this clone: At the DNA level, this CDR3 is encoded by other sequences in the same sample as well. The V call is TRBV5-6, the J call TRBJ2-3; D remains unclear. Germline CDR1 and CDR2: SGHDT and YYEEEE. The CDR3 spans 13 residues. Trimming removed 4 bases at V and 0 bases at J, with 6 bases between. The CDR3 reads CASSVGSTDTQYF. DNA for the CDR3: TGTGCCAGCAGCGTCGGGAGCACAGATACGCAGTATTTT.

A few counts support this clone. As DNA, the CDR3 is TGTGCCAGCAGCTTAGGAGATACTGGAGCCTACGAGCAGTACTTC. This encodes CASSLGDTGAYEQYF. The chain links TRBV7-9 to TRBJ2-7; no definite D call. V lost 1 base and J 2 bases, leaving 12 bases between the germline ends. Germline loops: CDR1 SEHNR, CDR2 FQNEAQ (reference sequence). This CDR3 has 15 residues.